The text below deals with one TCR beta chain. Only a few counts were recorded for this clonotype. What antigen it recognizes has not been identified. Per-base qualities were not stored, and no clone one base away is much larger. These data belong to a study of T-cell reconstitution after alpha-beta-depleted transplantation in children (dated by TCRdb to about 2016). Turning to the overall study: Using TCR repertoire profiling, the study followed T-cell immune reconstitution in a quantitative way in children after TCRalphabeta/CD19-depleted allogeneic hematopoietic cell transplantation. Here is what the overall study found, with its caveats: The frequencies of hyperexpanded clones fell over the following months, and after one year, T-cell counts and TCRbeta diversity were mostly attributed to newly produced T cells. In some patients, high TCRbeta diversity at day 60 was attributed to recipient T cells and intrathymic progenitors that had survived conditioning. About two months after transplant, the apparently early recovery of alphabetaT-cell counts reportedly depended on just several hundred clones that had expanded rapidly and came from non-depleted graft cells.

The junction shows trimming of 3 bases on V and 3 bases on J, and the gene matches do not reach 19 bases of it. CDR1 LGHDT and CDR2 YNNKEL are derived from the germline V gene (reference sequence). The CDR3 goes from the cysteine to the phenylalanine over 19 residues. Of all the DNA, just the CDR3 is kept, 57 bases in frame from base 1. In light of the paper, this sample's treatment or condition label describes: allogeneic hematopoietic cell transplantation with graft depleted of TCRalphabeta T cells and CD19 B cells. Transplant recipients were children who received TCRalphabeta/CD19-depleted allogeneic hematopoietic cell grafts. The method behind the library was PCR. Sequencing was carried out with an Illumina HiSeq 2500. To normalize quantification of the TCRbeta repertoire, the TCR libraries were built with molecular barcoding that relied on unique molecular identifiers. The public reads were run again by TCRdb, first through fastp at Q25 and then through MiXCR, and only productive beta chains were kept. Records with the same CDR3 protein are collapsed into one entry carrying the most frequent genes and DNA. The sample has about 300,000 distinct CDR3 sequences on record, around 9.1% of them singletons. The ten largest account for approximately 7% of the sample.

The sample in question was PBMCs, obtained before TCRalphabeta/CD19-depleted stem cell transplant. This receptor chain uses TRBV3-1 and TRBJ2-7; TRBD2 agrees with 8 junctional bases. The clonotype originates from a boy in the first two years of life with acute myeloid leukemia, due to receive a stem cell transplant. The CDR3 reads CASSHGVVKREPAFYEQYF. The DNA is TGTGCCAGCAGCCATGGTGTGGTCAAGCGGGAGCCTGCATTCTACGAGCAGTACTTC.